The table lists the clone carrying this T cell receptor beta chain with many counts. The data are from a study of HIV-infected patients and healthy controls. The V and J ends lost 8 bases and 2 bases, in that order; junction bases with no gene match: 13. The CDR3 is 16 amino acids. The germline V gene has CDR1 WSHSY and CDR2 SAAADI. One entry per CDR3 protein results from TCRdb running MiXCR on the 5' RACE reads. The profile shows some 70,000 distinct CDR3 sequences, 19% of them singletons. The sequenced material came from CD4+ T cells from blood. This receptor was taken from a human donor in good health. The chain employs TRBV10-2 and TRBJ1-2, with 8 bases aligning to TRBD1. The CDR3 reads CASSLSFGTGNYGYTF. CDR3 coding DNA: TGCGCCAGCTCACTCTCCTTCGGGACAGGCAACTATGGCTACACCTTC.